These 14 T cell receptor beta chains were sequenced from one sample in a study of blood T cell repertoires in COVID-19. The table came from immunoSEQ multiplex PCR; TCRdb's copy has only in-frame clones and leaves some out. The table has 25,000 to 30,000 clones, 85% to 90% seen once. Sequenced input: peripheral blood. These receptors were taken from a human donor with acute or convalescent COVID-19. The donor label of this sample is uncertain.

The chain has TRBV29-1 and TRBJ2-5, with 8 bases aligning to TRBD2. The ends lost 5 bases at V and 6 bases at J; junction bases unmatched: 2. There are 11 residues in the CDR3. From germline, CDR1 is SQVTM and CDR2 ANQGSEA. In nucleotides, the CDR3 is TGCAGCGTTCGGGGGGGAAAGACCCAGTACTTC. The encoded protein is CSVRGGKTQYF.

This rearrangement joins TRBV4-2 to TRBJ2-7; TRBD2 aligns across 14 bases. V shed 3 bases, J shed 0 bases, and the junction held 4 bases outside the gene matches. The germline V gene has CDR1 LGHNA and CDR2 YNFKEQ. This CDR3 comprises 17 residues. The CDR3: CASSHGLAGGNSYEQYF. CDR3 sequence (DNA): TGTGCCAGCAGCCACGGACTAGCGGGGGGTAACTCCTACGAGCAGTACTTC.

This chain uses TRBV24-1 with TRBJ1-5; D not certain. V shed 4 bases and J shed 9 bases, with 9 bases lying between them. Germline V lookup: CDR1 KGHDR, CDR2 SFDVKD. This CDR3 has 12 residues. CDR3 amino acids: CATSDNRGPQHF. The DNA for the CDR3 is TGTGCCACCAGTGACAACCGGGGGCCCCAGCATTTT.

This clone was picked up a small number of times. The chain is built from TRBV6-2 or TRBV6-3 and TRBJ2-2; 7 bases fit TRBD1. The germline V gene encodes CDR1 MNHEY and CDR2 SVGEGT. CDR3 size: 18 residues. V lost 6 bases and J lost 7; bases outside the gene matches: 20. The CDR3 loop reads CASSPSVRQGFYGGELFF. DNA for the CDR3: TGTGCCAGCAGCCCCAGTGTGAGACAGGGTTTTTATGGCGGGGAGCTGTTTTTT.

This sequence joins TRBV5-5 and TRBJ1-4; 12 positions agree with TRBD1. V lost 4 bases and J lost 8; bases outside the gene matches: 6. The CDR3 has 15 residues. CDR1 is SGHKS, CDR2 YYEKEE, per germline (reference sequence). This CDR3 reads CASSPGGQGAEKLFF. The CDR3 bases are TGTGCCAGCAGCCCTGGGGGACAGGGGGCAGAAAAACTGTTTTTT.

A single count supports this clone. The chain has TRBV4-1 and TRBJ1-4; D is unresolved. V was pared by 0 bases and J by 3 bases, with 5 bases between. The CDR3 length is 14 residues. CDR1 and CDR2 (germline): MGHRA, YSYEKL. The CDR3 bases are TGCGCCAGCAGCCAAGACCCGGCTAATGAAAAACTGTTTTTT. This gives the protein CASSQDPANEKLFF.

This sequence joins TRBV15 and TRBJ2-1; TRBD1 matches 9 bases. The CDR3 totals 14 residues. The trim removed 1 base at V and 6 bases at J, leaving 1 base unmatched. The V gene's germline CDR1 is LNHNV and CDR2 YYDKDF (reference sequence). In DNA form, the CDR3 reads TGTGCCACCAGCAGAGGACAGGGGGGCAATGAGCAGTTCTTC. Residues: CATSRGQGGNEQFF.

CDR3 region: CTSTPGAFPPEAFF. In DNA form, the CDR3 reads TGCACCAGCACCCCGGGAGCCTTCCCCCCTGAAGCTTTCTTT. The J gene is TRBJ1-1, the V gene TRBV1. TRBV1 is designated a pseudogene. The CDR3 totals 14 residues.

The chain uses TRBV6-5 and TRBJ2-7; possible D gene TRBD1, 5 bases. CDR1 MNHEY and CDR2 SVGAGI come from the germline V gene. CDR3 length: 14 residues. Trimming pared 0 bases from V and 9 bases from J, leaving 15 bases between. The CDR3 reads CASSYSPGKRAQYF. CDR3 DNA: TGTGCCAGCAGTTACTCTCCAGGGAAGAGAGCGCAGTACTTC.

This chain connects TRBV19 to TRBJ2-5; D not certain. The CDR3 extends over 14 amino acids. Trimming shortened V by 6 bases and J by 5 bases, and 16 bases separated the two germline ends. Per germline, CDR1 LNHDA and CDR2 SQIVND (reference sequence). CDR3 in amino acids: CASSDPGTGETQYF. The CDR3, as DNA: TGTGCCAGTAGCGATCCGGGTACCGGGGAGACCCAGTACTTC.

The chain uses TRBV11-2 and TRBJ1-2, with TRBD1 matching over 7 bases. Trimming cost V 4 bases and J 8 bases; bases outside gene matches: 7. The CDR3 totals 13 residues. Germline CDR1 and CDR2: SGHAT and FQNNGV. CDR3 nucleotides: TGTGCCAGCAGCTCTTCACAGGGGAGGGGCTACACCTTC. This gives the protein CASSSSQGRGYTF.

The chain recombines TRBV9 with TRBJ2-7; D is uncertain. The CDR3 is 14 residues long. The germline gives CDR1 SGDLS, CDR2 YYNGEE. The ends were cut back, 3 bases at V and 2 bases at J, with 12 bases in the middle. The CDR3 DNA reads as TGTGCCAGCAGCGAGGCAGGTATACCCTACGAGCAGTACTTC. Its translation: CASSEAGIPYEQYF.

V is TRBV19 and J is TRBJ2-1; TRBD1 matches 7 bases. The CDR3 sequence is 16 residues long. Losses at the gene ends were 1 base for V and 8 bases for J; bases not matched to a gene: 11. The germline gives CDR1 LNHDA, CDR2 SQIVND (reference sequence). In DNA form, the CDR3 reads TGTGCCAGTAGTATAGCCTCAGGGGGTAGGGCGTATGAGCAGTTCTTC. Protein: CASSIASGGRAYEQFF.

About this clone: At one boundary the junction diverges from the germline segment, which might be a read error. This rearrangement joins TRBV12-3 or TRBV12-4 to TRBJ1-5; D unresolved. The CDR3 covers 12 residues. The CDR3, as DNA: TGTGCCTGCAGCGACTACAATCAGCCCCAGCATTTT. Translation: CACSDYNQPQHF.